These 27 T cell receptor beta chains were sequenced from one sample in a study of blood T cell repertoires in COVID-19. Data came from immunoSEQ multiplex PCR; TCRdb stores just in-frame clones and leaves some out. The sample yields about 670,000 clones, approximately 90% seen once. The sample consisted of peripheral blood. All receptors derive from a woman aged 18-29 years with acute or convalescent COVID-19.

The genes are TRBV28 and TRBJ1-2; perhaps TRBD1 as D (5 bases). V was cut by 3 bases and J by 7 bases, with 18 bases left in between. Germline CDR1 reads MDHEN; CDR2 reads SYDVKM. CDR3 length equals 15 residues. The CDR3 bases are TGTGCCAGCAGTTTGGGGGGAGGAAGGGAGGGTGGCTACACCTTC. Protein: CASSLGGGREGGYTF.

V is TRBV4-2 and J is TRBJ1-6; TRBD1 aligns across 10 bases. Per germline, CDR1 LGHNA and CDR2 YNFKEQ. V lost 0 bases to trimming and J lost 10 bases; unmatched junction nucleotides: 3. There are 15 residues in the CDR3. CDR3 DNA sequence: TGTGCCAGCAGCCAAGACGGGACAGGGGTCTCACCCCTCCACTTT. Residues: CASSQDGTGVSPLHF.

This rearrangement joins TRBV2 to TRBJ2-7; TRBD2 aligns across 8 bases. The CDR3 length is 14 residues. Germline values: CDR1 SNHLY, CDR2 FYNNEI. With 6 bases clipped from V and 6 bases from J, the junction kept 10 bases outside the gene matches. In nucleotides, the CDR3 is TGTGCCAGCAGCGCCGGGACTAGAGCTCTCGAGCAGTACTTC. Protein: CASSAGTRALEQYF. Full variable domain (outside the CDR3, taken from reference TRBV2 and TRBJ2-7): EPEVTQTPSHQVTQMGQEVILRCVPISNHLYFYWYRQILGQKVEFLVSFYNNEISEKSEIFDDQFSVERPDGSNFTLKIRSTKLEDSAMYFCASSAGTRALEQYFGPGTRLTVT.

The chain recombines TRBV7-9 with TRBJ1-5, with 8 bases matching TRBD1. This CDR3 is built from 15 residues. Per the germline V gene, CDR1 is SEHNR and CDR2 is FQNEAQ (reference sequence). After removal of 4 bases from V and 1 base from J, the junction contained 3 bases not matched to a gene. The chain's CDR3 is CASSSDRESNQPQHF. CDR3 nucleotides: TGTGCCAGCAGCTCGGACAGGGAGAGCAATCAGCCCCAGCATTTT.

The chain employs TRBV2 and TRBJ1-6; 7 nucleotides match TRBD1. The V gene end was trimmed by 5 bases and the J gene end by 6 bases; junction bases not matched to a gene: 4. CDR1 is SNHLY, CDR2 FYNNEI, per germline. CDR3 size: 14 residues. The CDR3 is CASSRQGPNSPLHF. DNA for the CDR3: TGTGCCAGCAGTAGACAGGGACCTAATTCACCCCTCCACTTT. The whole variable domain, filled in from reference TRBV2 and TRBJ1-6, reads EPEVTQTPSHQVTQMGQEVILRCVPISNHLYFYWYRQILGQKVEFLVSFYNNEISEKSEIFDDQFSVERPDGSNFTLKIRSTKLEDSAMYFCASSRQGPNSPLHFGNGTRLTVT.

This clone has only one observation. The chain couples TRBV5-1 to TRBJ2-7, with TRBD2 identical over 7 bases. Per the germline V gene, CDR1 is SGHRS and CDR2 is YFSETQ. The CDR3 length is 16 residues. J was trimmed by 3 bases and V by 3 bases; bases with no gene match: 12. DNA for the CDR3: TGCGCCAGCAGCTGGGAGGGGCTGGCTAATCACTACGAGCAGTACTTC. The encoded protein is CASSWEGLANHYEQYF.

The chain combines TRBV5-1 with TRBJ1-2, with D perhaps matching TRBD1 (5 bases). V lost 2 bases and J lost 4, with 12 bases in between. The CDR3 extends over 14 amino acids. CDR1 and CDR2 from the germline V gene are SGHRS and YFSETQ. The CDR3 is CASSLDPQVYGYTF. The CDR3 coding sequence is TGCGCCAGCAGCTTAGACCCACAGGTCTATGGCTACACCTTC.

The genes are TRBV6-6 and TRBJ1-6, with D unclear. Between the trimmed V and J ends, which lost 5 bases and 0 bases, there was a span of 14 bases. The CDR3 is 17 amino acids. Per the germline V gene, CDR1 is MNHNY and CDR2 is SVGAGI (reference sequence). The CDR3 spells CASSQRTQSSYNSPLHF. CDR3 nucleotide sequence: TGTGCCAGCAGTCAGCGGACCCAAAGCTCCTATAATTCACCCCTCCACTTT.

Comment on this clone: Other DNA sequences in the same sample also yield this CDR3. The J gene is TRBJ1-6, the V gene TRBV6-4; maybe TRBD1 (5 bases). Germline-derived CDR1 and CDR2 are MRHNA and SNTAGT. Between the trimmed V and J ends, which lost 3 bases and 7 bases, there was a span of 13 bases. The CDR3 spans 15 residues. The CDR3 coding sequence is TGTGCCAGCAGTGAGGGGGGGACGGGCAATTCACCCCTCCACTTT. It specifies CASSEGGTGNSPLHF.

The chain joins TRBV5-6 to TRBJ2-2, with D perhaps TRBD2 (6 bases). This CDR3 has 13 amino acids. Germline V gene sequence: CDR1 SGHDT, CDR2 YYEEEE. V lost 5 bases to trimming and J lost 5 bases, with 10 bases between them. CDR3 region: CASRAGRTGELFF. DNA of the CDR3: TGTGCCAGCAGAGCAGGGAGGACCGGGGAGCTGTTTTTT.

This chain connects TRBV18 to TRBJ1-2; TRBD1 matches at 8 bases. This CDR3 is 15 amino acids long. Germline trimming cut 6 bases from V and 0 bases from J; bases unmatched to any gene: 6. Germline assignment: CDR1 KGHSH and CDR2 LQKENI. The DNA for the CDR3 is TGTGCCAGCTCGAGGGACAGGCCGCCTAACTATGGCTACACCTTC. Its protein is CASSRDRPPNYGYTF.

The table lists this clone with a count of one. This chain uses TRBV27 with TRBJ2-2, with 12 bases matching TRBD2. Per germline, CDR1 MNHEY and CDR2 SMNVEV (reference sequence). The CDR3 sequence is 17 residues long. With V trimmed by 3 bases and J by 2 bases, 4 bases remained unmatched. CDR3 DNA: TGTGCCAGCAGTTTCCAACTAGCGGGAGGAAACACCGGGGAGCTGTTTTTT. Protein product: CASSFQLAGGNTGELFF.

The chain joins TRBV7-6 to TRBJ1-1; D possibly corresponds to TRBD1 (6 bases). The CDR3 spans 16 residues. Germline-derived CDR1 and CDR2 are SGHVS and FNYEAQ. Trimming took off 3 bases at V and 0 bases at J, with 14 bases between the two ends. The CDR3 sequence: CASSLGRDTMNTEAFF. The CDR3 DNA sequence: TGTGCCAGCAGCTTGGGTCGGGACACGATGAACACTGAAGCTTTCTTT. The full variable domain, rest sourced from reference TRBV7-6 and TRBJ1-1, is GAGVSQSPRYKVTKRGQDVALRCDPISGHVSLYWYRQALGQGPEFLTYFNYEAQQDKSGLPNDRFSAERPEGSISTLTIQRTEQRDSAMYRCASSLGRDTMNTEAFFGQGTRLTVV.

This clone was observed once. The V and J genes are TRBV27 and TRBJ1-2, with 9 bases that match TRBD1. Germline-derived CDR1 and CDR2 are MNHEY and SMNVEV (reference sequence). This CDR3 is built from 15 residues. The V segment lost 5 bases and the J segment 6 bases; nucleotides outside the gene matches: 10. CDR3 loop: CASSPTGTGSNGYTF. The DNA for the CDR3 is TGTGCCAGCAGTCCGACCGGGACAGGGTCGAATGGCTACACCTTC.

V and J are TRBV7-6 and TRBJ1-3; D gene unclear. CDR3 length: 15 residues. Germline values: CDR1 SGHVS, CDR2 FNYEAQ. V gave up 4 bases and J gave up 0 bases, with 10 bases separating them. The CDR3 region is CASSSTFPSGNTIYF. DNA for the CDR3: TGTGCCAGCAGCTCCACTTTTCCCTCTGGAAACACCATATATTTT.

The chain combines TRBV7-2 with TRBJ2-2, with D unclear. The germline CDR1 and CDR2 sequences are SGHTA and FQGNSA. This CDR3 is built from 14 residues. Between the trimmed V and J ends, which lost 2 bases and 1 base, there was a span of 5 bases. CDR3 sequence: CASSLWQNTGELFF. The CDR3 DNA sequence: TGTGCCAGCAGCTTATGGCAGAACACCGGGGAGCTGTTTTTT.

This chain connects TRBV5-1 to TRBJ1-2, with D unclear. Between the trimmed V and J ends, which lost 2 bases and 2 bases, there was a span of 7 bases. The CDR3 covers 13 residues. From germline, CDR1 is SGHRS and CDR2 YFSETQ. This CDR3 is CASSFERNYGYTF. The DNA of the CDR3 is TGCGCCAGCAGCTTCGAGAGGAACTATGGCTACACCTTC.

This clone occurred once. This chain uses TRBV6-5 with TRBJ2-1, with D hard to call. The V gene lost 3 bases and the J gene lost 5 bases, with 14 bases spanning the gap. CDR3 length: 15 residues. From germline, CDR1 is MNHEY and CDR2 SVGAGI. DNA of the CDR3: TGTGCCAGCAGTTATCAGGTGGTAGATAACAATGAGCAGTTCTTC. This translates into CASSYQVVDNNEQFF.

V and J are TRBV24-1 and TRBJ1-4; no definite D call. Germline CDR1 reads KGHDR; CDR2 reads SFDVKD. The ends were cut back, 0 bases at V and 10 bases at J, with 8 bases in the middle. The CDR3 covers 13 residues. This chain's CDR3 is CATSDLTEGKLFF. In nucleotides, the CDR3 is TGTGCCACCAGTGATTTGACCGAGGGAAAACTGTTTTTT.

V and J are TRBV9 and TRBJ2-3; 14 bases agree with TRBD2. The CDR3 has 19 amino acids. V lost 4 bases, J lost 2 bases, and 12 bases stayed unmatched. CDR1 SGDLS and CDR2 YYNGEE come from the germline V gene. For the CDR3, the DNA is TGTGCCAGCAGCACCGTTCGACTAGCGGGGGGGTTGTACACAGATACGCAGTATTTT. Protein: CASSTVRLAGGLYTDTQYF.

The chain combines TRBV12-3 or TRBV12-4 with TRBJ1-1; D might be TRBD1 (5 bases). Trimming stripped 8 bases from V and 6 bases from J, with 16 bases between. The CDR3 runs to 13 residues. The CDR3 bases are TGTGCCAGCCACCACAGATGGGGCCCTGAAGCTTTCTTT. This gives the protein CASHHRWGPEAFF.

Worth noting for this clone: Other DNA variants within this sample encode the same CDR3. This rearrangement joins TRBV3-1 (or the pseudogene TRBV3-2) to TRBJ2-1; maybe TRBD2 (6 bases). Germline V gives CDR1 LGHDT, CDR2 YNNKEL (reference sequence). With 3 bases removed from V and 7 bases from J, the gap between germline ends came to 7 bases. This CDR3 has 12 amino acids. CDR3 sequence reads: CASSQGGNEQFF. The CDR3 DNA sequence: TGTGCCAGCAGCCAGGGGGGAAATGAGCAGTTCTTC.

This rearrangement joins TRBV3-1 (or the pseudogene TRBV3-2) to TRBJ2-5; 7 nucleotides match TRBD2. Trimming at V came to 4 bases and at J to 5 bases, leaving 4 bases not matched to a gene. Germline assignment: CDR1 LGHDT and CDR2 YNNKEL (reference sequence). The CDR3 runs to 13 residues. Written as DNA, the CDR3 is TGTGCCAGCAGCCCCTGGGGGGGGGAGACCCAGTACTTC. Protein product: CASSPWGGETQYF.

This chain links TRBV4-1 with TRBJ1-2; 8 bases align to TRBD1. V shed 0 bases, J shed 5 bases, and the junction held 5 bases outside the gene matches. Germline V CDR1 and CDR2: MGHRA, YSYEKL. This CDR3 is built from 15 residues. The CDR3 loop is CASSQEQTGEYGYTF. CDR3 sequence (DNA): TGCGCCAGCAGCCAAGAACAGACAGGGGAATATGGCTACACCTTC.

The rearrangement links TRBV4-1 to TRBJ1-2; 7 positions agree with TRBD1. Germline CDR1 reads MGHRA; CDR2 reads YSYEKL. Germline trimming cut 5 bases from V and 2 bases from J; bases unmatched to any gene: 5. The CDR3 has 14 residues. CDR3 loop: CASSTDRANYGYTF. The CDR3 coding sequence is TGCGCCAGCAGCACCGACAGGGCCAACTATGGCTACACCTTC.

This rearrangement joins TRBV29-1 to TRBJ2-7, with a tentative D call TRBD1 (6 bases). V was trimmed by 6 bases and J by 6 bases, leaving 12 bases between them. Germline V gene lookup returns CDR1 SQVTM and CDR2 ANQGSEA. The CDR3 is 11 residues long. The CDR3 DNA sequence: TGCAGCGTGCAAACAGGGCCCGAGCAGTACTTC. This translates into CSVQTGPEQYF.

The chain uses TRBV30 and TRBJ1-2; D remains ambiguous. V was clipped by 1 base and J by 4 bases, with 7 bases between them. The germline V gene encodes CDR1 GTSNPN and CDR2 SVGIG (reference sequence). The CDR3 contains 12 residues. As DNA, the CDR3 is TGTGCCTGGAGTGCCGTAGTCTATGGCTACACCTTC. Protein sequence: CAWSAVVYGYTF.